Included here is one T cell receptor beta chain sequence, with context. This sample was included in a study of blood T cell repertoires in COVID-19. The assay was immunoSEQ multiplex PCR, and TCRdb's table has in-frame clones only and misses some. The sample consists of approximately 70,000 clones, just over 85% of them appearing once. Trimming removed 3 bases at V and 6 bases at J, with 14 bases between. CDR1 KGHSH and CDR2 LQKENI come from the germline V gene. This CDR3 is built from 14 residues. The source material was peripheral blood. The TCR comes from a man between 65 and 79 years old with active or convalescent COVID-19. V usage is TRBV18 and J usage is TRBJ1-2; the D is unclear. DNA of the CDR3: TGTGCCAGCTCACCGGCGGCAGAACCGGATGGCTACACCTTC. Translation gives CASSPAAEPDGYTF.